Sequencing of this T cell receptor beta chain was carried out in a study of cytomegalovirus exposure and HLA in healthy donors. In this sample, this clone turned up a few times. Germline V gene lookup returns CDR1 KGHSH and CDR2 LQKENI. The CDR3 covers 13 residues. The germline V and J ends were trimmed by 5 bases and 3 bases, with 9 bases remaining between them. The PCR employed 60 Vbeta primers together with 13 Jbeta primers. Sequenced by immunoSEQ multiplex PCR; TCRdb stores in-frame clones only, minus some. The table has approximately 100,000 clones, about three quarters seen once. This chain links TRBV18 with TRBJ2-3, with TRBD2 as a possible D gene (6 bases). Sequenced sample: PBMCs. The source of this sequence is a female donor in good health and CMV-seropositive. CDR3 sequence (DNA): TGTGCCAGCTCAACGGGAGTGACAGATACGCAGTATTTT. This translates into CASSTGVTDTQYF.